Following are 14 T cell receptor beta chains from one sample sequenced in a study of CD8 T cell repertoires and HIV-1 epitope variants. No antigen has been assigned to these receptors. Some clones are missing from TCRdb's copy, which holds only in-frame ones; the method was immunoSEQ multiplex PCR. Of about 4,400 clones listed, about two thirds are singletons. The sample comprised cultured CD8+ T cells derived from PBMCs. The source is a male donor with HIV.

The DNA of the CDR3 is TGTGCCAGCAGCCCTGAGGGCCCCTACAATGAGCAGTTCTTC. This codes for CASSPEGPYNEQFF. This chain uses TRBV7-6 with TRBJ2-1; weak D call: TRBD2 (5 bases). The germline V gene encodes CDR1 SGHVS and CDR2 FNYEAQ. V was trimmed by 5 bases and J by 2 bases, leaving 10 bases between them. The CDR3 is 14 amino acids.

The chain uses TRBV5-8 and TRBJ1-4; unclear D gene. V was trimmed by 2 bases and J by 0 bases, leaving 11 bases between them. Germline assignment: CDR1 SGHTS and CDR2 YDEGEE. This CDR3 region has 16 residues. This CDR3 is CASSLDGRSTNEKLFF. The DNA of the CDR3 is TGTGCCAGCAGCTTAGACGGGCGGTCAACTAATGAAAAACTGTTTTTT.

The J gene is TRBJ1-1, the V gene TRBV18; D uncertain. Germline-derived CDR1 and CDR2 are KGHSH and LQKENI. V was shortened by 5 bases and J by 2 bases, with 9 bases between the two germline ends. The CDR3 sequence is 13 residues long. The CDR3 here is CASSSVTNTEAFF. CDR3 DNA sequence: TGTGCCAGCTCATCGGTCACCAACACTGAAGCTTTCTTT.

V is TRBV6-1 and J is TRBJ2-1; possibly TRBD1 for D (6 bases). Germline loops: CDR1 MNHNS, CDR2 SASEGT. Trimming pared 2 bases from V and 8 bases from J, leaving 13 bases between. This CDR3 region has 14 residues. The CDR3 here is CASSETGSHHEQFF. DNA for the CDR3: TGTGCCAGCAGTGAAACAGGGTCCCACCATGAGCAGTTCTTC.

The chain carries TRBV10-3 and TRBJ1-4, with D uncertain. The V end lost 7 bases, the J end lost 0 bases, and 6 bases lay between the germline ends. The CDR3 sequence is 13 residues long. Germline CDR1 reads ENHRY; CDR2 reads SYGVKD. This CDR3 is CAIKAATNEKLFF. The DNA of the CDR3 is TGTGCCATCAAGGCAGCAACTAATGAAAAACTGTTTTTT.

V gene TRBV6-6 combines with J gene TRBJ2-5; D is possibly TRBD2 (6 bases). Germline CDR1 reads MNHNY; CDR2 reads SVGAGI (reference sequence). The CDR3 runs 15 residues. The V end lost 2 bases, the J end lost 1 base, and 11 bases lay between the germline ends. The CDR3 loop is CASSYLSGSQETQYF. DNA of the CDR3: TGTGCCAGCAGTTACCTTTCCGGGAGCCAAGAGACCCAGTACTTC.

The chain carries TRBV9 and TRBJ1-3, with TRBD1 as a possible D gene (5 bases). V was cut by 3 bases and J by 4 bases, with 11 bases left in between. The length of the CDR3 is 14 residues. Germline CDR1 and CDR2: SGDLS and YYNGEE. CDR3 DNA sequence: TGTGCCAGCAGCGCCGGGGCTCGCGGAAACACCATATATTTT. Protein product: CASSAGARGNTIYF.

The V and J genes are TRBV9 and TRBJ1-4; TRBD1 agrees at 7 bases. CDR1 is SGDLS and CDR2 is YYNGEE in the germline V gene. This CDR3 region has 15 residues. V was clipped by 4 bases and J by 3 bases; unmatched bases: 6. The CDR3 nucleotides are TGTGCCAGCAGCCCAAGGGACAGTTCTAATGAAAAACTGTTTTTT. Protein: CASSPRDSSNEKLFF.

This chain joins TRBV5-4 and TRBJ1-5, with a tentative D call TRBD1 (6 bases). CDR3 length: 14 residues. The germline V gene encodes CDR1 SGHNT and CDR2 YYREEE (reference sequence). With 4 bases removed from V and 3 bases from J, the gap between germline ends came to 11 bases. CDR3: CASSPDRSNQPQHF. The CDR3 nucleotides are TGTGCCAGCAGCCCCGACAGGTCCAATCAGCCCCAGCATTTT.

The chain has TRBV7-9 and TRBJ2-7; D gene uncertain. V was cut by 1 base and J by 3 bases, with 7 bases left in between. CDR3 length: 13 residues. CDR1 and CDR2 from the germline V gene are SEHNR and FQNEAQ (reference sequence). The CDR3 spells CASSLDPDYEQYF. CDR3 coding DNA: TGTGCCAGCAGCTTAGACCCAGACTACGAGCAGTACTTC.

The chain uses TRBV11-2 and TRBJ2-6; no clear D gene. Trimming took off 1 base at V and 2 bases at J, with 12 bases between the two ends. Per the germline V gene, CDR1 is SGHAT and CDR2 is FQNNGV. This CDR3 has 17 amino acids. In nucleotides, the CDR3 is TGTGCCAGCAGCTTAGGATGGTCGTCGGCTGGGGCCAACGTCCTGACTTTC. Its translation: CASSLGWSSAGANVLTF. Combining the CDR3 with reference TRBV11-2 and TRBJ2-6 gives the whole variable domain EAGVAQSPRYKIIEKRQSVAFWCNPISGHATLYWYQQILGQGPKLLIQFQNNGVVDDSQLPKDRFSAERLKGVDSTLKIQPAKLEDSAVYLCASSLGWSSAGANVLTFGAGSRLTVL.

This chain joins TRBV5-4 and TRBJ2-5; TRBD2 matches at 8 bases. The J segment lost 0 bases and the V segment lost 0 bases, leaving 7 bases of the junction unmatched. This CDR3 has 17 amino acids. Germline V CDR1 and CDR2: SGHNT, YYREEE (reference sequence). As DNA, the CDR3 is TGTGCCAGCAGCTTGGGAGCGGGGGCCTTCCACCAAGAGACCCAGTACTTC. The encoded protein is CASSLGAGAFHQETQYF.

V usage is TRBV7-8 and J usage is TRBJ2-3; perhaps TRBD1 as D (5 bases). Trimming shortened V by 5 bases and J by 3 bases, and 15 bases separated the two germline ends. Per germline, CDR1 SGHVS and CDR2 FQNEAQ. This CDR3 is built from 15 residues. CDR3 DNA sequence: TGTGCCAGCAGCCTGGGGCTGCAGGAGACAGATACGCAGTATTTT. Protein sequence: CASSLGLQETDTQYF. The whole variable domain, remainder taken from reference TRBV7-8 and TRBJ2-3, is GAGVSQSPRYKVAKRGQDVALRCDPISGHVSLFWYQQALGQGPEFLTYFQNEAQLDKSGLPSDRFFAERPEGSVSTLKIQRTQQEDSAVYLCASSLGLQETDTQYFGPGTRLTVL.

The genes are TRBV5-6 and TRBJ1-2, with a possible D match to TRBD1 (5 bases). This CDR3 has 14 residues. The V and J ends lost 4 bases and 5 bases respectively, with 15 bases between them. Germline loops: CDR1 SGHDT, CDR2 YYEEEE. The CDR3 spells CASSRIVGVYGYTF. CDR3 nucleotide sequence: TGTGCCAGCAGCCGAATCGTAGGGGTGTATGGCTACACCTTC.